This record covers a single T cell receptor beta chain. What it binds is unknown. The TCR beta cDNA came from 5'RACE template switching with UMIs. TCRdb reworked the 5' RACE reads into one entry per CDR3 protein, no DNA. This sample's clone table lists roughly 5,400 distinct CDR3 sequences. Germline CDR1 is MRHNA and CDR2 is SNTAGT. This CDR3 has 13 amino acids. This record comes from a study of T cells expressing NK-cell markers. On the study more broadly: The authors derived TCR beta repertoires from sorted CD3+CD56+NKG2C+, CD3+CD56+NKG2C- and CD3+CD56-NKG2C+ T cells. Seven donors tested HCMV-seropositive and one tested seronegative among the eight sequenced. Overall study findings and caveats: The study found these clonotypes also leading the CD3+CD56-NKG2C+ fraction in a handful of donors.

This TCR was sampled from a man younger than 35 in good health. The chain employs TRBV6-4 and TRBJ2-2. The sequenced sample consisted of blood T cells: a sorted CD56 or NKG2C T cell subset, CD4+ or CD8+ T cells, or bulk PBMC T cells (not recorded which). The CDR3 reads CASSDSVPGELFF.